This T cell receptor beta chain was identified during a study of OX40 agonist ivuxolimab in advanced cancers. If patients had autoimmune disease history or systemic immunosuppression, they were excluded. Samples of blood were obtained at baseline, on cycle 4 day 1, and on cycle 7 day 1. Clones were read by immunoSEQ multiplex PCR, and TCRdb kept only the in-frame ones, dropping some. The sample has some 86,000 clones, 75% to 95% seen once; the top ten hold more than 5.5%. The germline gives CDR1 SGHTA, CDR2 FQGTGA. The CDR3 is 15 residues long. V was pared by 4 bases and J by 8 bases, with 9 bases of the junction left unmatched.

The clonotype was recovered from an adult with an advanced solid tumor such as melanoma, head and neck, liver or kidney cancer. The V gene is TRBV7-3, the J gene TRBJ2-3; 10 bases align to TRBD1. This specimen consisted of CD4+ or CD8+ T cells sorted from blood, obtained in a trial of the OX40 agonist ivuxolimab. CDR3 amino acids: CASSSTGGRSVTQYF. CDR3 nucleotides: TGTGCCAGCAGCTCGACAGGGGGCCGTTCGGTTACGCAGTATTTT.